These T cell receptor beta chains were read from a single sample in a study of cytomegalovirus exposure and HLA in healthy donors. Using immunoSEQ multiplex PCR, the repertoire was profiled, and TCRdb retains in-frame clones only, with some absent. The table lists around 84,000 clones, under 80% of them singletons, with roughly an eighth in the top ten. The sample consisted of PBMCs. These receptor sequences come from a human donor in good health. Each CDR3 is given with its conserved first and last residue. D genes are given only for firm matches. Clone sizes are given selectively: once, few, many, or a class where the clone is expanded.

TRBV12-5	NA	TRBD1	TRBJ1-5	CASGLEDRTSNQPQHF	TGTGCTAGTGGTTTGGAGGACAGGACAAGCAATCAGCCCCAGCATTTT
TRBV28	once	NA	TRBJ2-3	CASSLGRSRETDTQYF	TGTGCCAGCAGTTTAGGGAGGTCCCGTGAAACAGATACGCAGTATTTT
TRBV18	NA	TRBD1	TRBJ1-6	CASSLTGTGLPFF	TGTGCCAGCTCACTAACCGGGACAGGGCTCCCCTTCTTT
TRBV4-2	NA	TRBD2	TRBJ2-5	CASSQGLAGGWETQYF	TGTGCCAGCAGCCAGGGACTAGCGGGGGGTTGGGAGACCCAGTACTTC
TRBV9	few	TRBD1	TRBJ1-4	CASSVEDRVNEKLFF	TGTGCCAGCAGCGTAGAGGACAGGGTGAACGAAAAACTGTTTTTT
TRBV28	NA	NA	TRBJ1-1	CASRGILKGHTEAFF	TGTGCCAGCAGAGGAATTCTGAAGGGGCACACTGAAGCTTTCTTT
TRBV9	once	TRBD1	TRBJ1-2	CASSASRTGARYYGYTF	TGTGCCAGCAGCGCGAGTCGTACAGGGGCCCGATACTATGGCTACACCTTC
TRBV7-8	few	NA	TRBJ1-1	CASSFGQMNTEAFF	TGTGCCAGCAGCTTCGGACAGATGAACACTGAAGCTTTCTTT
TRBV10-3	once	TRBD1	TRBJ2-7	CAISESGTGGDEQYF	TGTGCCATCAGTGAGTCAGGGACAGGGGGCGACGAGCAGTACTTC
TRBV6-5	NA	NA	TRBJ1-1	CASRRQLMNTEAFF	TGTGCCAGCAGGCGGCAGCTAATGAACACTGAAGCTTTCTTT
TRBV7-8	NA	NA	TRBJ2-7	CASSGRTVRQYF	TGTGCCAGCAGCGGGCGGACAGTTCGGCAGTACTTC
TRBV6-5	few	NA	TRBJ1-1	CASSYSGNRNTEAFF	TGTGCCAGCAGTTACTCGGGCAACAGAAACACTGAAGCTTTCTTT
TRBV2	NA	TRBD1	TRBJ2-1	CASSGTGRGGGYNEQFF	TGTGCCAGCAGCGGGACAGGGAGGGGCGGGGGTTACAATGAGCAGTTCTTC
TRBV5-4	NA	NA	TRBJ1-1	CASSLRQVGLSTEAFF	TGTGCCAGCAGCTTGAGACAGGTAGGGTTGAGCACTGAAGCTTTCTTT
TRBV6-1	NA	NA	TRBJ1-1	CASSEEAGGMNTEAFF	TGTGCCAGCAGTGAAGAGGCGGGGGGTATGAACACTGAAGCTTTCTTT
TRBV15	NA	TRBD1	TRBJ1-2	CATSRRGGGGQGGYTF	TGTGCCACCAGCAGAAGGGGAGGCGGGGGACAGGGCGGCTACACCTTC
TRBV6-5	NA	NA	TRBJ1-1	CTSSAGLNTEAFF	TGTACCAGCAGCGCCGGTTTGAACACTGAAGCTTTCTTT
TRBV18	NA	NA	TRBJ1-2	CASSRHRDGNYGYTF	TGTGCCAGCTCGCGTCACAGGGACGGAAACTATGGCTACACCTTC
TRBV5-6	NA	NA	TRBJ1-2	CASSPSQAGHYGYTF	TGTGCCAGCAGCCCCTCCCAAGCAGGGCACTATGGCTACACCTTC
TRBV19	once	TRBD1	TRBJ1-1	CASSISDRVPAFF	TGTGCCAGTAGTATTTCGGACAGGGTACCAGCTTTCTTT
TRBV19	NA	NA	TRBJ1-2	CASKGEGYVAGGYTF	TGTGCCAGTAAAGGGGAAGGTTACGTTGCTGGCGGCTACACCTTC
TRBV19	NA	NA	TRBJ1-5	CASSAWGGQPQHF	TGTGCCAGTAGCGCGTGGGGCGGTCAGCCCCAGCATTTT
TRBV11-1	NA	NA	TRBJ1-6	CASSLGGGLRPLHF	TGTGCCAGCAGCTTAGGGGGGGGCCTTCGACCCCTCCACTTT
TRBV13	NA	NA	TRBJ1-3	CASSLGGTSSGNTIYF	TGTGCCAGCAGCTTAGGTGGGACATCGTCTGGAAACACCATATATTTT
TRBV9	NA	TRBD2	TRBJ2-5	CASSAGGGGAETQYF	TGTGCCAGCAGCGCGGGGGGCGGGGGGGCGGAGACCCAGTACTTC
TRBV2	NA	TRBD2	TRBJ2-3	CASRRWASGGEGTDTQYF	TGTGCCAGCAGGCGGTGGGCTAGCGGGGGGGAGGGGACAGATACGCAGTATTTT
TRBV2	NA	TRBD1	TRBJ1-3	CASILKGGGNTIYF	TGTGCCAGCATCCTGAAAGGGGGCGGAAACACCATATATTTT
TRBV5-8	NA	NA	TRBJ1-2	CASSRLTNQYGYTF	TGTGCCAGCAGCCGGTTGACTAATCAGTATGGCTACACCTTC
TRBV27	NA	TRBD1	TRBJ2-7	CASSSDRGDSYEQYF	TGTGCCAGCAGTTCTGACAGGGGGGATTCGTACGAGCAGTACTTC
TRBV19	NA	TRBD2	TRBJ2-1	CASSIGGTSLDEQFF	TGTGCCAGTAGTATTGGGGGGACTAGCCTCGATGAGCAGTTCTTC
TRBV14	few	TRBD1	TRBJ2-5	CASSQAGQGARETQYF	TGTGCCAGCAGCCAAGCGGGACAGGGGGCGCGGGAGACCCAGTACTTC
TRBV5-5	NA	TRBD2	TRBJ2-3	CASSPGTSPPLDTQYF	TGTGCCAGCAGCCCCGGGACTAGCCCTCCCCTGGATACGCAGTATTTT
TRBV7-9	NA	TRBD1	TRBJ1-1	CASSRTGSLDTEAFF	TGTGCCAGCAGCCGGACAGGGAGTTTAGACACTGAAGCTTTCTTT
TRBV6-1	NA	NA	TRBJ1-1	CASRVGQNTEAFF	TGTGCCAGCAGGGTCGGACAGAACACTGAAGCTTTCTTT
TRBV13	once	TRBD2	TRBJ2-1	CASGSPGLAGGDEQFF	TGTGCCAGCGGCTCACCCGGACTAGCGGGGGGGGATGAGCAGTTCTTC
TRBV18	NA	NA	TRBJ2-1	CASSPARNEQFF	TGTGCCAGCTCACCCGCTCGGAATGAGCAGTTCTTC
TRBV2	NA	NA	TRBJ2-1	CASSPSGTSYNEQFF	TGTGCCAGCAGTCCAAGCGGAACCTCCTACAATGAGCAGTTCTTC
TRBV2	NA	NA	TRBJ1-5	CASSEYGGSNQPQHF	TGTGCCAGCAGTGAATATGGGGGGAGCAATCAGCCCCAGCATTTT
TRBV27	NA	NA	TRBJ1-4	CASSWRGRNEKLFF	TGTGCCAGCAGTTGGAGGGGTAGGAATGAAAAACTGTTTTTT
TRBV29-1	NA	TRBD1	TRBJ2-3	CSVAGQARTDTQYF	TGCAGCGTGGCGGGACAGGCGCGCACAGATACGCAGTATTTT
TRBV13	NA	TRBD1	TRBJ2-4	CASSSIRDRTKNIQYF	TGTGCCAGCAGTTCTATCCGGGACAGAACAAAAAACATTCAGTACTTC
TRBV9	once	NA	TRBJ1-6	CASSAGTSDSPLHF	TGTGCCAGCAGCGCAGGGACATCTGATTCACCCCTCCACTTT
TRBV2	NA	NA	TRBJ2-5	CASSEDGRGYAETQYF	TGTGCCAGCAGTGAAGATGGCAGGGGATATGCGGAGACCCAGTACTTC
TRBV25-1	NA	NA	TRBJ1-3	CASSDSERRNTIYF	TGTGCCAGCAGTGATTCTGAGAGAAGAAACACCATATATTTT
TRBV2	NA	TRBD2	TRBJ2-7	CASRGAGGPREQYF	TGTGCCAGCAGAGGAGCGGGGGGGCCGAGGGAGCAGTACTTC
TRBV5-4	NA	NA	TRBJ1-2	CASSLAGGTYGYTF	TGTGCCAGCAGCCTCGCGGGGGGCACCTATGGCTACACCTTC
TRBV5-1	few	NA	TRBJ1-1	CASSRTATGTEAFF	TGCGCCAGCTCCCGGACCGCTACGGGGACTGAAGCTTTCTTT
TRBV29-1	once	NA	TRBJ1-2	CSVADRNYGYTF	TGCAGCGTTGCAGACAGAAACTATGGCTACACCTTC
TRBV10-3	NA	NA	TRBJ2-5	CAISEGGASGETQYF	TGTGCCATCAGTGAGGGGGGGGCTAGCGGCGAGACCCAGTACTTC
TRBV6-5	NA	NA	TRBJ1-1	CASSPPLNTEAFF	TGTGCCAGCAGCCCCCCATTGAACACTGAAGCTTTCTTT
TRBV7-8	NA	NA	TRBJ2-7	CASSLKRLDEQYF	TGTGCCAGCAGCTTAAAACGACTTGACGAGCAGTACTTC
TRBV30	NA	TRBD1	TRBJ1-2	CAWSVEGGTYGYTF	TGTGCCTGGAGTGTCGAAGGGGGCACCTATGGCTACACCTTC
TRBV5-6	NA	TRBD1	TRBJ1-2	CASSPAGGDYGYPF	TGTGCCAGCAGCCCGGCAGGGGGCGACTATGGCTACCCCTTC
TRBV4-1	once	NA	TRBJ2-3	CASSQITSTDTQYF	TGCGCCAGCAGCCAGATAACTAGCACAGATACGCAGTATTTT
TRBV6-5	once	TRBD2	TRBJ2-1	CASGLADEQFF	TGTGCCAGCGGGCTAGCGGATGAGCAGTTCTTC
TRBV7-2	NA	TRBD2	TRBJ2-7	CASSLSGNEQYF	TGTGCCAGCAGCTTAAGCGGGAACGAGCAGTACTTC
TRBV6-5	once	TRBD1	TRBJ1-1	CASSSGDRKITEAFF	TGTGCCAGCAGTTCGGGGGACAGGAAAATCACTGAAGCTTTCTTT
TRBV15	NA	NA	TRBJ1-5	CATSSSSQLGGVNQPQHF	TGTGCCACCAGCAGTTCTTCCCAGCTTGGGGGGGTCAATCAGCCCCAGCATTTT
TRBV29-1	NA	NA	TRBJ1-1	CSVGYTEAFF	TGCAGCGTCGGTTACACTGAAGCTTTCTTT
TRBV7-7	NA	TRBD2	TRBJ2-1	CASSSGRGANNEQFF	TGTGCTAGCAGCTCGGGGAGGGGAGCAAACAATGAGCAGTTCTTC